This is a list of T cell receptor beta chains from one sample in a study of Graves' ophthalmopathy and Graves' hyperthyroidism. TCRdb re-analysed the multiplex PCR reads in MiXCR, keeping a single row per CDR3 protein. The profile shows over a million distinct CDR3 sequences, 35% to 40% of them singletons. Sequenced material: peripheral blood or thyroid tissue (not recorded which). The receptors originated from an adult man with Graves' hyperthyroidism. Each CDR3 is given with its conserved first and last residue. The D gene is left open where the match is weak. Only some rows state a clone size, as once, few, many or a class for expanded clones.

j_call d_call clone_size v_call cdr3_aa cdr3_nt
TRBJ1-5 TRBD1 many TRBV19 CASRGQGETQPQHF TGTGCCAGTAGGGGACAGGGGGAAACTCAGCCCCAGCATTTT
TRBJ2-7 TRBD1 few TRBV9 CASSESWDRGYEQYF TGTGCCAGCAGCGAGAGCTGGGACAGGGGCTACGAGCAGTACTTC
TRBJ1-5 . few TRBV28 CASSSGFSKPQHF TGTGCCAGCAGTTCAGGGTTCTCGAAGCCCCAGCATTTT
TRBJ1-1 TRBD1 many TRBV24-1 CATSETGGTTEAFF TGTGCCACCAGTGAGACAGGGGGCACAACTGAAGCTTTCTTT
TRBJ1-4 . many TRBV12-3/TRBV12-4 CASSLASPFEKLFF TGTGCCAGCAGTTTAGCGTCTCCGTTTGAAAAACTGTTTTTT
TRBJ2-3 . . TRBV29-1 CSVEMAGADTQYF TGCAGCGTTGAAATGGCAGGGGCAGATACGCAGTATTTT
TRBJ2-7 TRBD1 many TRBV5-1 CASSLALQGQGYYEQYF TGCGCCAGCAGCTTGGCTCTACAGGGACAGGGATACTACGAGCAGTACTTC
TRBJ2-5 TRBD1 many TRBV20-1 CSAAGTGVQETQYF TGCAGTGCCGCCGGGACAGGGGTACAAGAGACCCAGTACTTC
TRBJ2-2 . many TRBV29-1 CSAGAGHGGGELFF TGCAGCGCGGGCGCGGGCCATGGCGGCGGGGAGCTGTTTTTT
TRBJ1-1 . . TRBV29-1 CSVHKGGDTEAFF TGCAGCGTTCACAAGGGTGGTGACACTGAAGCTTTCTTT
TRBJ1-1 . many TRBV10-3 CASSYGQRNTEAFF TGTGCCAGCAGTTACGGACAGAGGAACACTGAAGCTTTCTTT
TRBJ2-5 TRBD1 many TRBV20-1 CSAKQGERVEETQYF TGCAGTGCTAAACAGGGGGAGAGGGTCGAAGAGACCCAGTACTTC
TRBJ1-6 . . TRBV4-2 CASSQDLSSYNSPLHF TGTGCCAGCAGCCAAGACTTGAGCTCCTATAATTCACCCCTCCACTTT
TRBJ2-3 TRBD2 few TRBV4-2 CASSPRTSSTDTQYF TGTGCCAGCAGCCCGCGGACTAGCAGCACAGATACGCAGTATTTT
TRBJ1-2 . many TRBV29-1 CSVRADGANYGYTF TGCAGCGTTAGGGCCGACGGAGCTAACTATGGCTACACCTTC
TRBJ2-5 TRBD1 many TRBV5-5 CASSTQGAPQYF TGTGCCAGCAGCACACAGGGGGCCCCCCAGTACTTC